Listed below are T cell receptor beta chains from one sample, sequenced in a study of T cell repertoires in cytomegalovirus infection. A single record per CDR3 protein comes from TCRdb applying MiXCR to the reads. The table lists some 920,000 distinct CDR3 sequences, around 31% of them singletons. The antigens for these receptors are not known. Sequences were derived from cultured CD8+ T cells from PBMCs, sampled from culture after CMV antigen stimulation. The receptors were gathered from a human donor in good health (CMV status not recorded). Some clones in this sample may be carry-over from other donors' samples. Each CDR3 is given with its conserved first and last residue. A D gene is named only where the DNA matches it firmly. Rows may omit the clone size; those that give it use once, few, many or a size class.

V	D	size	J	CDR3	DNA
TRBV12-3/TRBV12-4	TRBD2	.	TRBJ2-1	CASTPTSGRSYNEQFF	TGTGCCAGCACCCCGACTAGCGGTCGCTCCTACAATGAGCAGTTCTTC
TRBV4-1	.	.	TRBJ2-1	CASSQVGVAYNEQFF	TGCGCCAGCAGCCAAGTCGGAGTAGCTTACAATGAGCAGTTCTTC
TRBV7-6	TRBD2	few	TRBJ2-1	CASSQNSGGSYNEQFF	TGTGCCAGCAGCCAAAACAGCGGGGGCTCCTACAATGAGCAGTTCTTC
TRBV7-9	.	few	TRBJ1-5	CASSLEGGPQHF	TGTGCCAGCAGCTTAGAGGGAGGGCCCCAGCATTTT
TRBV6-1	.	few	TRBJ1-6	CASSEARWGHSSPLHF	TGTGCCAGCAGTGAAGCGCGATGGGGGCACAGTTCACCCCTCCACTTT
TRBV9	TRBD2	.	TRBJ2-3	CASSEGLAGAFSSTDTQYF	TGTGCCAGCAGCGAGGGACTAGCGGGGGCCTTCAGCAGTACAGATACGCAGTATTTT
TRBV12-3/TRBV12-4	TRBD1	.	TRBJ2-7	CASSSGDRGDSYEQYF	TGTGCCAGCAGTTCGGGGGACAGGGGCGACTCATACGAGCAGTACTTC
TRBV9	TRBD2	.	TRBJ2-3	CASSLRDGGGAGADTQYF	TGTGCCAGCAGCCTCCGGGATGGCGGGGGGGCCGGTGCAGATACGCAGTATTTT
TRBV12-3/TRBV12-4	.	.	TRBJ2-1	CASSLQGTGNEQFF	TGTGCCAGCAGTTTACAGGGAACTGGCAATGAGCAGTTCTTC
TRBV6-1	.	many	TRBJ2-5	CASSPVGGGETQYF	TGTGCCAGCAGTCCCGTAGGGGGGGGGGAGACCCAGTACTTC
TRBV4-3	.	.	TRBJ2-1	CASSQSNSYNEQFF	TGCGCCAGCAGCCAATCGAACAGCTACAATGAGCAGTTCTTC
TRBV12-3/TRBV12-4	.	.	TRBJ1-1	CASSLSFTGTEAFF	TGTGCCAGCAGTTTAAGCTTCACGGGCACTGAAGCTTTCTTT
TRBV6-2/TRBV6-3	.	.	TRBJ1-2	CASSQIQSFQNYTF	TGTGCCAGCAGTCAAATACAGAGTTTCCAGAACTACACCTTC
TRBV12-5	.	.	TRBJ1-1	CASGTDQGVEAFF	TGTGCTAGTGGTACCGATCAGGGAGTTGAAGCTTTCTTT
TRBV5-6	.	.	TRBJ2-1	CASSSRTEGAYNEQFF	TGTGCCAGCAGCTCCCGGACCGAGGGGGCCTACAATGAGCAGTTCTTC
TRBV29-1	TRBD1	.	TRBJ1-2	CSLRTGDNYGYTF	TGCAGCCTTAGGACAGGGGATAACTATGGCTACACCTTC
TRBV2	TRBD1	.	TRBJ2-3	CASSVPGQGPSTDTQYF	TGTGCCAGCAGTGTTCCGGGACAGGGGCCTAGCACAGATACGCAGTATTTT
TRBV19	.	.	TRBJ1-4	CASEAENEKLFF	TGTGCCAGTGAGGCCGAGAATGAAAAACTGTTTTTT
TRBV7-9	.	many	TRBJ2-1	CASTHLGSTDSRSYNEQFF	TGTGCCAGCACACACCTAGGATCCACGGACAGTCGCTCCTACAATGAGCAGTTCTTC
TRBV4-1	TRBD2	few	TRBJ2-1	CASSAIRGDEQFF	TGCGCCAGCAGCGCCATCCGGGGGGATGAGCAGTTCTTC
TRBV10-3	.	many	TRBJ2-2	CAFRSALGGGELFF	TGTGCCTTCCGATCGGCACTCGGCGGCGGGGAGCTGTTTTTT
TRBV5-1	.	few	TRBJ1-1	CASSLASLPNTEAFF	TGCGCCAGCAGCTTGGCCTCACTTCCGAACACTGAAGCTTTCTTT
TRBV10-1	.	.	TRBJ1-2	CASSESPNRGYPPDGYTF	TGCGCCAGCAGTGAGTCCCCAAATCGGGGGTATCCGCCGGATGGCTACACCTTC
TRBV7-6	TRBD1	.	TRBJ1-2	CASSTGQGANYGYTF	TGTGCCAGCAGCACGGGACAGGGAGCTAACTATGGCTACACCTTC
TRBV2	.	few	TRBJ2-4	CASSELQVLAKNIQYF	TGTGCCAGCAGTGAATTGCAGGTTCTAGCCAAAAACATTCAGTACTTC
TRBV6-6	.	.	TRBJ2-3	CASSYSPPLASTDTQYF	TGTGCCAGCAGTTACTCACCGCCTCTGGCTAGCACAGATACGCAGTATTTT
TRBV12-5	.	few	TRBJ1-1	CASGLVLGGGTEAFF	TGTGCTAGTGGTTTGGTACTAGGAGGGGGCACTGAAGCTTTCTTT
TRBV5-4	TRBD2	few	TRBJ2-2	CASSPSPSGGTGELFF	TGTGCCAGCAGCCCCTCCCCATCGGGAGGGACCGGGGAGCTGTTTTTT
TRBV20-1	.	.	TRBJ2-1	CSARDPGGPYNEQFF	TGCAGTGCTAGAGACCCCGGGGGGCCCTACAATGAGCAGTTCTTC
TRBV4-1	.	.	TRBJ1-1	CASSQGGGDDAFF	TGCGCCAGCAGCCAAGGCGGGGGGGATGACGCTTTCTTT
TRBV2	.	.	TRBJ2-7	CASSEGQLLYEQYF	TGTGCCAGCAGTGAAGGACAGCTACTCTACGAGCAGTACTTC
TRBV7-9	.	.	TRBJ1-1	CASSLAREEAFF	TGTGCCAGCAGCTTAGCTCGAGAAGAAGCTTTCTTT
TRBV20-1	.	.	TRBJ2-3	CSTDGPGDTQYF	TGCAGCACTGACGGGCCTGGAGATACGCAGTATTTT
TRBV4-1	.	.	TRBJ2-5	CASSQREYRQETQYF	TGCGCCAGCAGCCAAAGAGAGTATCGCCAAGAGACCCAGTACTTC
TRBV12-3/TRBV12-4	.	.	TRBJ2-3	CASSSGGRRADTQYF	TGTGCCAGCAGCTCCGGTGGCCGGCGGGCAGATACGCAGTATTTT
TRBV2	.	.	TRBJ2-7	CASSEGPTGSYEQYF	TGTGCCAGCAGTGAAGGCCCAACAGGGAGCTACGAGCAGTACTTC
TRBV7-6	TRBD1	.	TRBJ2-6	CASSSPRDSRDRISGANVLTF	TGTGCCAGCAGCTCACCCCGAGATTCCCGGGACAGGATATCTGGGGCCAACGTCCTGACTTTC
TRBV28	.	few	TRBJ1-3	CASRPRRKGNTIYF	TGTGCCAGCAGACCCAGACGGAAAGGAAACACCATATATTTT
TRBV7-9	TRBD1	few	TRBJ1-5	CASSPEGASNQPQHF	TGTGCCAGCAGCCCCGAGGGGGCTAGCAATCAGCCCCAGCATTTT
TRBV19	TRBD2	many	TRBJ2-3	CASSIPAGLAGDTQYF	TGTGCCAGTAGTATTCCCGCGGGACTAGCTGGAGATACGCAGTATTTT
TRBV2	.	few	TRBJ2-1	CATLRGGANNEQFF	TGTGCCACCCTGAGGGGGGGGGCCAACAATGAGCAGTTCTTC
TRBV7-6	.	many	TRBJ2-1	CASSSSAGSYNEQFF	TGTGCCAGCAGCTCTAGCGCTGGGTCCTACAATGAGCAGTTCTTC
TRBV20-1	.	.	TRBJ2-7	CSARCTIKF	TGCAGTGCTAGATGTACTATCAAATTC
TRBV11-2	.	.	TRBJ2-5	CASRPDGLRETQYF	TGTGCCAGCAGACCAGACGGGCTTAGGGAGACCCAGTACTTC
TRBV7-6	.	few	TRBJ2-7	CASSLGGGIGAYEQYF	TGTGCCAGCAGCTTAGGTGGGGGTATTGGGGCCTACGAGCAGTACTTC
TRBV24-1	TRBD1	few	TRBJ2-2	CATSDAKIQGAITGELFF	TGTGCCACCAGTGATGCGAAAATACAGGGGGCCATCACCGGGGAGCTGTTTTTT
TRBV9	.	.	TRBJ2-1	CASSVGPRTVNNEQFF	TGTGCCAGCAGCGTAGGCCCGCGGACAGTTAACAATGAGCAGTTCTTC
TRBV20-1	TRBD1	few	TRBJ1-4	CSARDPAGGNEKLFF	TGCAGTGCTAGAGATCCGGCAGGGGGTAATGAAAAACTGTTTTTT
TRBV6-2/TRBV6-3	.	many	TRBJ2-6	CASSAGANVLTF	TGTGCCAGCAGTGCTGGGGCCAACGTCCTGACTTTC
TRBV6-5	.	few	TRBJ2-3	CASSYSQVLVGADTQYF	TGTGCCAGCAGTTACTCGCAAGTACTAGTGGGGGCAGATACGCAGTATTTT
TRBV4-1	.	.	TRBJ1-4	CASSQRPPSSNEKLFF	TGCGCCAGCAGCCAGAGGCCTCCTTCTTCAAATGAAAAACTGTTTTTT
TRBV6-2/TRBV6-3	.	few	TRBJ1-2	CASSYSLDSSYGYTF	TGTGCCAGCAGTTACTCGTTGGACTCGAGCTATGGTTACACCTTC
TRBV6-1	.	few	TRBJ2-1	CASTGPSYNEQFF	TGTGCCAGCACAGGGCCCTCCTACAATGAGCAGTTCTTC
TRBV7-2	.	many	TRBJ2-3	CASSSQPLAGAGGQYF	TGTGCCAGCAGCTCCCAGCCCCTAGCGGGCGCAGGGGGGCAGTATTTT
TRBV6-5	.	.	TRBJ2-3	CASSYSSRGISSTDTQYF	TGTGCCAGCAGTTACTCGTCCCGGGGAATTTCTAGCACAGATACGCAGTATTTT
TRBV27	.	.	TRBJ2-3	CAVGRAPSTDTQYF	TGTGCCGTAGGCAGGGCACCTAGCACAGATACGCAGTATTTT